This TCR beta chain is drawn from a study of control samples from healthy donors and cancer patients. The CDR3 runs 17 residues. From germline, CDR1 is SGHTA and CDR2 FQGTGA. J gave up 3 bases and V 2 bases, and 5 bases lay outside the gene matches. Repertoires were generated with immunoSEQ multiplex PCR, while TCRdb's copy carries only in-frame clones and drops some. The repertoire holds more than 140,000 clones, roughly nine tenths seen once, with under 9% in the top ten. The sample was blood. This receptor was identified in a man aged 18 to 29 in good health. The V call is TRBV7-3, the J call TRBJ2-3; 13 bases align to TRBD2. The CDR3 DNA reads TGTGCCAGCAGCTTAGGAACTAGCGGGGGGGCTACAGATACGCAGTATTTT. This translates into CASSLGTSGGATDTQYF.